Below are 8 T cell receptor beta chains sequenced from a single sample in a study of T-cell reconstitution after alpha-beta-depleted transplantation in children. Study results and limitations: Reported findings indicate that, about two months after transplant, alpha-beta T cells came from several hundred expanded clones, which were derived from non-depleted graft cells.

Antigen specificity for these receptors is unknown. The authors prepared the TCRbeta library with unique molecular identifiers. TCRdb re-called the PCR reads through MiXCR, storing one row per CDR3 protein. The sample lists tens of thousands of distinct CDR3 sequences, 5% to 7.5% occurring once. Sequencing used peripheral blood, obtained 60 days after TCRalphabeta/CD19-depleted stem cell transplant. These receptors were collected from a child less than two years old who had a stem cell transplant for acute myeloid leukemia, so the T cells may come from the graft donor.

This clonotype was picked up many times. J is TRBJ2-1 and V is TRBV4-1; weak D call: TRBD2 (6 bases). Trimming left V 0 bases short and J 1 base short, with 13 bases between. Germline CDR1 and CDR2: MGHRA and YSYEKL. The CDR3 spans 17 residues. CDR3 sequence: CASSQEGSGWSYNEQFF. Here the CDR3 DNA reads TGCGCCAGCAGCCAAGAAGGTAGCGGCTGGTCCTACAATGAGCAGTTCTTC.

The chain is built from TRBV7-6 and TRBJ2-5, with D possibly called TRBD1 or TRBD2 (5 bases each). V was clipped by 6 bases and J by 1 base, with 9 bases between them. The CDR3 has 13 residues. The germline gives CDR1 SGHVS, CDR2 FNYEAQ. In nucleotides, the CDR3 is TGTGCCAGCAGAAGGGGAGCCCAAGAGACCCAGTACTTC. Its protein product is CASRRGAQETQYF.

This clonotype was seen at least ten times. This chain joins TRBV7-3 and TRBJ2-1, with D perhaps TRBD2 (6 bases). V dropped 5 bases and J dropped 8 bases, with 22 bases sitting between them. CDR3 length: 16 residues. The germline CDR1 and CDR2 sequences are SGHTA and FQGTGA. CDR3 loop: CASSPTLTSWGHEQFF. CDR3 nucleotide sequence: TGTGCCAGCAGCCCGACTCTGACTAGTTGGGGCCATGAGCAGTTCTTC.

Many counts were recorded for this clonotype. The chain joins TRBV29-1 to TRBJ2-3; D is unclear. The V gene's germline CDR1 is SQVTM and CDR2 ANQGSEA. V gave up 7 bases and J gave up 6 bases, with 17 bases separating them. This CDR3 is 13 amino acids long. CDR3 region: CSGASPYGDTQYF. DNA of the CDR3: TGCAGCGGTGCGAGCCCCTACGGGGATACGCAGTATTTT.

This rearrangement joins TRBV19 to TRBJ2-2, with TRBD2 matching over 7 bases. This CDR3 comprises 18 residues. J was trimmed by 4 bases and V by 6 bases; bases with no gene match: 17. Germline V gene lookup returns CDR1 LNHDA and CDR2 SQIVND (reference sequence). CDR3 in DNA: TGTGCCAGTAGCACGACCGCGGACCGGGGCGGGAGCACCGGGGAGCTGTTTTTT. Residues: CASSTTADRGGSTGELFF. Together with reference TRBV19 and TRBJ2-2, the CDR3 gives the full variable domain: DGGITQSPKYLFRKEGQNVTLSCEQNLNHDAMYWYRQDPGQGLRLIYYSQIVNDFQKGDIAEGYSVSREKKESFPLTVTSAQKNPTAFYLCASSTTADRGGSTGELFFGEGSRLTVL.

This clonotype was counted many times. The chain has TRBV7-9 and TRBJ2-2, with 7 nucleotides matching TRBD1. The CDR3 runs to 17 residues. Trimming at V came to 5 bases and at J to 3 bases, leaving 12 bases not matched to a gene. The germline gives CDR1 SEHNR, CDR2 FQNEAQ (reference sequence). The DNA of the CDR3 is TGTGCCAGCAGCCGACGACAGGGCGGCGGCGACACCGGGGAGCTGTTTTTT. Translated: CASSRRQGGGDTGELFF.

This clonotype came up many times. This chain joins TRBV11-2 and TRBJ1-1; 10 bases are a match to TRBD1. The CDR3 consists of 15 residues. J lost 5 bases, V lost 1 base, and 4 bases had no gene match. In germline, CDR1 is SGHAT, CDR2 FQNNGV. The CDR3 DNA sequence: TGTGCCAGCAGCTTAGTGGGACAGGGGATGACTGAAGCTTTCTTT. It is translated as CASSLVGQGMTEAFF.

This clonotype was detected many times. The V call is TRBV5-4, the J call TRBJ2-2; D is ambiguous. Germline V gene lookup returns CDR1 SGHNT and CDR2 YYREEE (reference sequence). V was trimmed by 0 bases and J by 0 bases, leaving 6 bases between them. CDR3 length equals 15 residues. The CDR3 bases are TGTGCCAGCAGCTTGGACCGCCCGAACACCGGGGAGCTGTTTTTT. It translates to CASSLDRPNTGELFF.